The TCR beta chain described here comes from a study of technical replicates of blood from a handful of donors. The data were produced by immunoSEQ multiplex PCR, yet TCRdb's version contains in-frame clones alone and is incomplete. Of about 75,000 clones detected, approximately 97% appear once; the ten largest clones hold under 0.35%. Material for sequencing was T cells isolated from PBMCs. The source of this sequence is a human donor in good health.

CDR3 nucleotides: TGTGCCGCCGGGACCAGGGGTGAAAAACTGTTTTTT. Translation: CAAGTRGEKLFF. The J gene is TRBJ1-4, the V gene TRBV6-5; maybe TRBD1 (6 bases). The CDR3 runs 12 residues. Trimming pared 11 bases from V and 7 bases from J, leaving 14 bases between. Germline V CDR1 and CDR2: MNHEY, SVGAGI.